This T cell receptor beta chain was sequenced during a study of PD-1 blockade in classical Hodgkin lymphoma. Background on the study: Administration of nivolumab to patients was at 3 mg/kg intravenously every 2 weeks.

Study-wide findings and caveats: Healthy donors were reported to have higher baseline TCR diversity than newly diagnosed patients. Some patients started nivolumab under 1 year after ASCT, and they were excluded.

Each patient relapsed following autologous stem cell transplantation, and prior brentuximab vedotin exposure differed. Trimming left V 0 bases short and J 4 bases short, with 15 bases between. Germline CDR1 reads SGHAT; CDR2 reads FQNNGV. The CDR3 loop spans 17 amino acids. The method was immunoSEQ multiplex PCR; TCRdb's version includes in-frame clones alone and lacks a portion of them. The sample lists approximately 100,000 clones; around nine tenths were seen once. Notes on this clone: Its antigen is not known.

The material sequenced was peripheral blood mononuclear cells (PBMCs), taken before the second cycle of nivolumab. The sequence was collected from a human donor with classical Hodgkin lymphoma. This chain joins TRBV11-2 and TRBJ2-2; TRBD1 might be the D (6 bases). The chain's CDR3 is CASSLDPNRVVTGELFF. CDR3 nucleotides: TGTGCCAGCAGCTTAGATCCAAACAGGGTAGTCACCGGGGAGCTGTTTTTT. Combining the CDR3 with reference TRBV11-2 and TRBJ2-2 gives the whole variable domain EAGVAQSPRYKIIEKRQSVAFWCNPISGHATLYWYQQILGQGPKLLIQFQNNGVVDDSQLPKDRFSAERLKGVDSTLKIQPAKLEDSAVYLCASSLDPNRVVTGELFFGEGSRLTVL.